One and the same sample provided the 4 T cell receptor beta chains below, sequenced in a study of T cell changes during pregnancy in multiple sclerosis. TCRdb's table, derived via immunoSEQ multiplex PCR, lists solely in-frame clones and lacks some. The table records approximately 39,000 clones, approximately 92% of them present only once. Source material: PBMCs (not recorded whether the cells were cultured). Receptor source: a female donor with multiple sclerosis, enrolled in a pregnancy study.

The rearrangement uses TRBV5-1 and TRBJ2-1, with no clear D. V lost 4 bases and J lost 8, with 10 bases in between. The V gene's germline CDR1 is SGHRS and CDR2 YFSETQ. The CDR3 contains 12 residues. Here the CDR3 reads CASSPSKDEQFF. The DNA of the CDR3 is TGCGCCAGCAGCCCATCTAAGGATGAGCAGTTCTTC.

J is TRBJ2-7 and V is TRBV14; tentative D call: TRBD1 (5 bases). Germline CDR1 SGHDN, CDR2 FVKESK. Trimming removed 4 bases from V and 5 bases from J, with 24 bases in between. CDR3 length: 17 residues. The CDR3 coding sequence is TGTGCCAGCAGCCCCCTTCTCGACAGTCTAGGGCCCCACGAGCAGTACTTC. As protein: CASSPLLDSLGPHEQYF.

The chain has TRBV5-1 and TRBJ2-3, with 8 bases matching TRBD2. The CDR3 is 13 amino acids. The V gene's germline CDR1 is SGHRS and CDR2 YFSETQ. V was pared by 4 bases and J by 5 bases, with 3 bases of the junction left unmatched. This CDR3 reads CASSVAGQDTQYF. The DNA of the CDR3 is TGCGCCAGCAGCGTAGCGGGGCAAGATACGCAGTATTTT.

J is TRBJ1-1 and V is TRBV7-8; 10 bases fit TRBD1. The junction had 2 bases not matched to a gene; V was cut back by 0 bases and J by 4 bases. The CDR3 is 15 amino acids. In germline, CDR1 is SGHVS, CDR2 FQNEAQ. This chain's CDR3 is CASSLADRGSTEAFF. CDR3 coding DNA: TGTGCCAGCAGCTTAGCGGACAGGGGGAGCACTGAAGCTTTCTTT.